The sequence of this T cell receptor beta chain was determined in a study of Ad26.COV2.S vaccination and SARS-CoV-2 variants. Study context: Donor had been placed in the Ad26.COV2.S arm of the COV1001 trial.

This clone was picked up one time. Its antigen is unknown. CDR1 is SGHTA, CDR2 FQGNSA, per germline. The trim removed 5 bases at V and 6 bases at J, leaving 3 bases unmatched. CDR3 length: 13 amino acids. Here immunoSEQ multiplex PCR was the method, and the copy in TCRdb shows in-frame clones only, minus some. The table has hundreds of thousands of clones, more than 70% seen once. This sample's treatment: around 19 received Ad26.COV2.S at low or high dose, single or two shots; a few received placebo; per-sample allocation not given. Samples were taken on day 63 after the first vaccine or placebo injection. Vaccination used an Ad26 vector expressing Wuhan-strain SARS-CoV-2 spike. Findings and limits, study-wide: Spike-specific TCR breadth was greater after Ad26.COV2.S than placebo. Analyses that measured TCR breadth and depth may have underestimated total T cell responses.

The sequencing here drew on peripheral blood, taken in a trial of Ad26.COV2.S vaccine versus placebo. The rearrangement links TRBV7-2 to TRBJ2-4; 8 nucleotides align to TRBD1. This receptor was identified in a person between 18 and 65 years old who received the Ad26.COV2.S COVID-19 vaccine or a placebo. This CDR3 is CASSQGTGNIQYF. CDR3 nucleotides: TGTGCCAGCAGCCAGGGGACAGGAAACATTCAGTACTTC.